This T cell receptor beta chain was retrieved from a study of T cell changes during pregnancy in multiple sclerosis. The method was immunoSEQ multiplex PCR; TCRdb's version includes in-frame clones alone and lacks a portion of them. This table has some 43,000 clones, 85% to 90% appearing once. With 3 bases clipped from V and 8 bases from J, the junction kept 2 bases outside the gene matches. CDR1 is SGHTS and CDR2 is YDEGEE in the germline V gene. CDR3 length: 12 residues. The origin of this receptor is a female donor in good health, enrolled as a control in a pregnancy study. The rearrangement uses TRBV5-8 and TRBJ1-1; TRBD1 matches at 9 bases. The sequences come from peripheral blood, collected in the first trimester of pregnancy. The CDR3 loop reads CASSWGQGEAFF. CDR3 DNA sequence: TGTGCCAGCAGCTGGGGACAGGGCGAAGCTTTCTTT.